What follows is one TCR beta chain and its context. The data originate from a study of T cells after yellow fever vaccination. Via MiXCR, TCRdb re-called the 5' RACE reads, giving one row per CDR3 protein. There are hundreds of thousands of distinct CDR3 sequences in the sample; approximately 16% occur only once, and roughly a sixth lies in the top ten. From germline, CDR1 is SGHVS and CDR2 FNYEAQ. Trimming stripped 4 bases from V and 4 bases from J, with 4 bases between. This CDR3 comprises 12 residues. The input for sequencing was PBMCs, taken less than 6 days after the first yellow fever vaccination. The origin of this receptor is a man in his late teens or twenties who received the YFV17D yellow fever vaccine. The chain links TRBV7-6 to TRBJ2-2, with unresolved D. The CDR3, as DNA: TGTGCCAGCAGCTGGACCACCGGGGAGCTGTTTTTT. It specifies CASSWTTGELFF.